The 12 T cell receptor beta chains below all came from one sample that was sequenced in a study of a mutant IDH1 vaccine in newly diagnosed glioma. Antigens of these TCRs are unknown. Sequenced by immunoSEQ multiplex PCR; TCRdb stores in-frame clones only, minus some. The sample includes tens of thousands of clones, approximately 86% of them seen just once. Time point noted: week 5, during vaccination. Topical imiquimod accompanied each vaccine dose, which consisted of 300 ug of mutant IDH1 20-mer peptide. This specimen consisted of PBMCs, obtained from a glioma patient whose treatment included an IDH1 peptide vaccine. The receptors shown here come from a woman between 18 and 29 years old with glioma. Some clones in this sample may be carry-over from other donors' samples.

Comments on this clone: Given the absence of the conserved phenylalanine or tryptophan at the CDR3 end, a read error is likely. The rearrangement joins TRBV5-1 to TRBJ1-1; 10 bases are a match to TRBD1. There are 13 residues in the CDR3. The ends lost 5 bases at V and 4 bases at J; junction bases unmatched: 2. Germline V gene lookup returns CDR1 SGHRS and CDR2 YFSETQ. The CDR3 sequence: CASSWTGGTEAFL. The DNA for the CDR3 is TGCGCCAGCAGTTGGACAGGGGGCACTGAAGCTTTCCTT.

V is TRBV29-1 and J is TRBJ2-7; 10 bases line up with TRBD1. The germline V gene encodes CDR1 SQVTM and CDR2 ANQGSEA. Germline trimming cut 7 bases from V and 3 bases from J; bases unmatched to any gene: 6. CDR3 length equals 13 residues. CDR3 coding DNA: TGCAGCGCCTGGACAGGGGGAGACTACGAGCAGTACTTC. As protein: CSAWTGGDYEQYF.

The V and J genes are TRBV7-9 and TRBJ1-5; no definite D call. This CDR3 is built from 15 residues. In germline, CDR1 is SEHNR, CDR2 FQNEAQ (reference sequence). V was clipped by 5 bases and J by 1 base, with 12 bases between them. The CDR3 region is CASSPLPVSNQPQHF. The CDR3 DNA reads TGTGCCAGCAGCCCCCTCCCAGTAAGCAATCAGCCCCAGCATTTT.

The V gene is TRBV27, the J gene TRBJ2-7; D gene ambiguous. Germline V gene data show CDR1 as MNHEY and CDR2 as SMNVEV (reference sequence). The CDR3 has 14 residues. Trimming stripped 2 bases from V and 2 bases from J, with 10 bases between. CDR3 nucleotides: TGTGCCAGCAGTTTACTCATACCCCCCTACGAGCAGTACTTC. It yields the protein CASSLLIPPYEQYF.

This chain links TRBV6-5 with TRBJ1-2; TRBD1 might be the D (6 bases). V was clipped by 5 bases and J by 4 bases, with 14 bases between them. The CDR3 covers 14 residues. Germline V gives CDR1 MNHEY, CDR2 SVGAGI. DNA for the CDR3: TGTGCCAGCAGTATGACAGGAGGGGGCTATGGCTACACCTTC. It is translated as CASSMTGGGYGYTF.

J is TRBJ1-3 and V is TRBV30, with D uncertain. V lost 1 base to trimming and J lost 4 bases, with 5 bases between them. The CDR3 loop spans 12 amino acids. Germline V gene sequence: CDR1 GTSNPN, CDR2 SVGIG (reference sequence). The CDR3 DNA is TGTGCCTGGAGTGGAGGGGGAAACACCATATATTTT. It encodes CAWSGGGNTIYF. The full variable domain, with the rest looked up from reference TRBV30 and TRBJ1-3, is SQTIHQWPATLVQPVGSPLSLECTVEGTSNPNLYWYRQAAGRGLQLLFYSVGIGQISSEVPQNLSASRPQDRQFILSSKKLLLSDSGFYLCAWSGGGNTIYFGEGSWLTVV.

The chain joins TRBV12-5 to TRBJ1-5; 8 nucleotides line up with TRBD1. CDR3 length: 21 amino acids. The V and J ends lost 0 bases and 1 base, in that order; junction bases with no gene match: 17. Germline V gives CDR1 LGHNT, CDR2 FRNRAP. The chain's CDR3 is CASGLVGPPLTGVSSNQPQHF. CDR3 sequence (DNA): TGTGCTAGTGGTTTGGTCGGCCCCCCCCTGACAGGGGTTTCGAGCAATCAGCCCCAGCATTTT.

The V gene is TRBV5-1, the J gene TRBJ2-7; 7 bases are shared with TRBD1. Germline loops: CDR1 SGHRS, CDR2 YFSETQ. The junction had 7 bases not matched to a gene; V was cut back by 0 bases and J by 4 bases. The CDR3 covers 15 residues. The CDR3: CASSLGQGIMYEQYF. CDR3 sequence (DNA): TGCGCCAGCAGCTTGGGACAGGGCATTATGTACGAGCAGTACTTC.

This clone was detected a few times. The chain recombines TRBV5-6 with TRBJ1-3, with D unresolved. The CDR3 totals 13 residues. Deletions cut 3 bases from V and 2 bases from J, with 6 bases between. Looked up from germline, CDR1 is SGHDT and CDR2 is YYEEEE. CDR3 loop: CASSSTPGNTIYF. CDR3 bases: TGTGCCAGCAGCTCTACGCCTGGAAACACCATATATTTT.

The chain couples TRBV5-6 to TRBJ2-1; TRBD2 is a possible D gene (6 bases). CDR1 SGHDT and CDR2 YYEEEE come from the germline V gene. The CDR3 has 15 amino acids. V was cut by 3 bases and J by 6 bases, with 16 bases left in between. CDR3 amino acids: CASSSVGGIINEQFF. DNA for the CDR3: TGTGCCAGCAGCTCCGTGGGCGGGATCATCAATGAGCAGTTCTTC.

The gene calls are TRBV4-1 and TRBJ2-2; perhaps TRBD2 as D (5 bases). CDR1 is MGHRA, CDR2 YSYEKL, per germline. With 0 bases removed from V and 5 bases from J, the gap between germline ends came to 16 bases. The CDR3 runs to 17 residues. For the CDR3, the DNA is TGCGCCAGCAGCCAAGATCCGATCGCTGGGAGTACCGGGGAGCTGTTTTTT. It is translated as CASSQDPIAGSTGELFF.

This clone was observed once. The chain is built from TRBV6-5 and TRBJ1-5; D not resolved. This CDR3 spans 11 amino acids. Germline V CDR1 and CDR2: MNHEY, SVGAGI. V was shortened by 8 bases and J by 4 bases, with 6 bases between the two germline ends. The chain's CDR3 is CASGGNQPQHF. CDR3 nucleotides: TGTGCCAGCGGAGGGAATCAGCCCCAGCATTTT.